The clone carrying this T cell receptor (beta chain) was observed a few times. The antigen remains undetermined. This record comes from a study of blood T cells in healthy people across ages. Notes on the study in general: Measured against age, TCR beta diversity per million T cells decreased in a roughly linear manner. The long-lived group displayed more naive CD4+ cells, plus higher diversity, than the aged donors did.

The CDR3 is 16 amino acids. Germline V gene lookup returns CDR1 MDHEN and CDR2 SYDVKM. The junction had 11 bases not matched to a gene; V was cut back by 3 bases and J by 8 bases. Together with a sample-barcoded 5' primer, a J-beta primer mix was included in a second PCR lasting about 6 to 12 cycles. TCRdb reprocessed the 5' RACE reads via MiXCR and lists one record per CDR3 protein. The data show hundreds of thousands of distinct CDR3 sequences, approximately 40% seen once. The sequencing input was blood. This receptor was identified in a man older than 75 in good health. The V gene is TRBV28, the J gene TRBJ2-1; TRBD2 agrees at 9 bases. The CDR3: CASSLVASGIRDEQFF. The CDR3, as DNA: TGTGCCAGCAGTTTGGTGGCTAGCGGGATTAGAGATGAGCAGTTCTTC.